These T cell receptor beta chains were read from a single sample in a study of OX40 agonist ivuxolimab in advanced cancers. The table came from immunoSEQ multiplex PCR; TCRdb's copy has only in-frame clones and leaves some out. This repertoire shows 60,000 to 75,000 clones, roughly nine tenths found once; its top ten account for about 3.8%. The sequenced sample was CD4+ or CD8+ T cells sorted from blood, obtained in a trial of the OX40 agonist ivuxolimab. These receptors came from an adult with an advanced solid tumor such as melanoma, head and neck, liver or kidney cancer. The CDR3 runs from the conserved cysteine through the conserved F or W. D genes are given only for firm matches. Size is omitted from some rows. Given values are once, few, many or a class for expanded clones.

clone size | J gene | V gene | D gene | CDR3 protein | CDR3 DNA
few | TRBJ1-1 | TRBV30 | - | CAWSALRGNTEAFF | TGTGCCTGGAGTGCACTGAGGGGGAACACTGAAGCTTTCTTT
- | TRBJ2-7 | TRBV25-1 | TRBD1 | CASCDTGTGGLEQYF | TGTGCCAGCTGTGACACCGGGACAGGGGGCCTCGAGCAGTACTTC
- | TRBJ1-1 | TRBV7-9 | - | CASSLARTQGTEAFF | TGTGCCAGCAGCTTAGCTCGGACCCAGGGCACTGAAGCTTTCTTT
- | TRBJ2-5 | TRBV4-1 | TRBD2 | CASSQGLTAGGQETQYF | TGCGCCAGCAGCCAAGGGTTAACAGCGGGGGGCCAAGAGACCCAGTACTTC
- | TRBJ1-2 | TRBV28 | - | CASSYQRLYGYTF | TGTGCCAGCAGTTATCAGAGGCTCTATGGCTACACCTTC
- | TRBJ2-7 | TRBV7-6 | TRBD1 | CASSLGSGGLSYEQYF | TGTGCCAGCAGCTTAGGGTCAGGGGGCTTATCCTACGAGCAGTACTTC
- | TRBJ2-1 | TRBV7-2 | - | CASSLDPPGKQFF | TGTGCCAGCAGCTTAGACCCCCCGGGAAAGCAGTTCTTC
- | TRBJ1-5 | TRBV4-1 | - | CASSQAQTGNQPQHF | TGCGCCAGCAGCCAAGCACAGACGGGGAATCAGCCCCAGCATTTT
once | TRBJ2-1 | TRBV6-1 | - | CASSESGPPNNEQFF | TGTGCCAGCAGTGAGTCGGGACCACCAAACAATGAGCAGTTCTTC
- | TRBJ1-1 | TRBV18 | - | CASSQGVNTEAFF | TGTGCCAGCTCACAGGGGGTGAACACTGAAGCTTTCTTT
few | TRBJ1-5 | TRBV6-5 | TRBD1 | CASSPGQAIQPQHF | TGTGCCAGCAGCCCGGGACAGGCAATTCAGCCCCAGCATTTT
few | TRBJ2-5 | TRBV7-9 | - | CASSLKTQYF | TGTGCCAGCAGCTTGAAGACCCAGTACTTC
medium-sized | TRBJ1-6 | TRBV27 | TRBD1 | CASSFLGQDNSPLHF | TGTGCCAGCAGTTTTCTTGGACAGGATAATTCACCCCTCCACTTT
once | TRBJ1-4 | TRBV18 | - | CASSLRAATNEKLFF | TGTGCCAGCTCACTTCGGGCGGCAACTAATGAAAAACTGTTTTTT
- | TRBJ2-7 | TRBV6-5 | TRBD1 | CASKTGISYEQYF | TGTGCCAGCAAGACAGGGATCTCCTACGAGCAGTACTTC
- | TRBJ1-3 | TRBV5-1 | TRBD1 | CASSFGQGRGNTIYF | TGCGCCAGCAGCTTTGGACAGGGGCGAGGAAACACCATATATTTT
- | TRBJ2-3 | TRBV6-5 | - | CASSYSTLRDTQYF | TGTGCCAGCAGTTACTCGACTCTGAGGGATACGCAGTATTTT
- | TRBJ1-4 | TRBV11-3 | - | CASSLVSGSGEKLFF | TGTGCCAGCAGCTTAGTATCGGGGTCCGGTGAAAAACTGTTTTTT
- | TRBJ2-4 | TRBV19 | TRBD1 | CASSTTGSLAKNIQYF | TGTGCCAGTAGTACGACAGGGTCACTAGCCAAAAACATTCAGTACTTC
- | TRBJ1-2 | TRBV18 | - | CASSPGSEGSYTF | TGTGCCAGCTCACCAGGATCGGAGGGAAGCTACACCTTC
- | TRBJ1-2 | TRBV27 | - | CASSLDGRGYTF | TGTGCCAGCAGTTTAGATGGTCGTGGCTACACCTTC
- | TRBJ1-2 | TRBV6-5 | - | CASSDFSYYGYTF | TGTGCCAGCAGCGACTTCAGTTATTATGGCTACACCTTC
- | TRBJ2-1 | TRBV11-2 | - | CASSLEGRGAYNEQFF | TGTGCCAGCAGCTTAGAGGGCAGGGGTGCCTACAATGAGCAGTTCTTC
- | TRBJ2-5 | TRBV27 | - | CASSFRHQETQYF | TGTGCCAGCAGTTTCAGGCACCAAGAGACCCAGTACTTC
- | TRBJ1-1 | TRBV5-6 | TRBD1 | CASTRTGGTEAFF | TGTGCCAGCACTCGGACAGGGGGCACTGAAGCTTTCTTT
- | TRBJ1-5 | TRBV28 | TRBD1 | CASSLQQGDDQPQHF | TGTGCCAGCAGTCTTCAACAGGGGGATGATCAGCCCCAGCATTTT
- | TRBJ2-4 | TRBV5-4 | - | CASSLDANLKYF | TGTGCCAGCAGCTTGGACGCAAACTTGAAGTACTTC
- | TRBJ1-2 | TRBV2 | - | CASSSTRSGGYTF | TGTGCCAGCAGTTCGACCCGGTCCGGTGGCTACACCTTC
- | TRBJ1-2 | TRBV11-2 | - | CASSLATGGYTF | TGTGCCAGCAGCTTAGCAACGGGTGGCTACACCTTC
few | TRBJ2-5 | TRBV5-1 | TRBD2 | CASSLARDSGVQETQYF | TGCGCCAGCAGCTTGGCCCGCGATAGCGGGGTCCAAGAGACCCAGTACTTC
- | TRBJ2-7 | TRBV9 | - | CASSVGGGAREQYF | TGTGCCAGCAGCGTAGGAGGGGGGGCAAGGGAGCAGTACTTC
- | TRBJ2-5 | TRBV11-1 | TRBD1 | CASRGTGGAGETQYF | TGTGCCAGCAGGGGGACAGGGGGCGCGGGAGAGACCCAGTACTTC
- | TRBJ2-2 | TRBV25-1 | - | CASSPLRAGNTGELFF | TGTGCCAGCAGTCCCCTGAGGGCAGGGAACACCGGGGAGCTGTTTTTT
- | TRBJ2-3 | TRBV10-3 | - | CAISTGHSTDTQYF | TGTGCCATCAGTACAGGGCACAGCACAGATACGCAGTATTTT
- | TRBJ2-2 | TRBV30 | - | CAWSVRNTGELFF | TGTGCCTGGAGTGTTAGGAACACCGGGGAGCTGTTTTTT
- | TRBJ2-3 | TRBV12-5 | TRBD1 | CASGLTGGTDTQYF | TGTGCTAGTGGTTTGACAGGGGGCACGGATACGCAGTATTTT
- | TRBJ1-5 | TRBV10-3 | - | CAISESNQPQHF | TGTGCCATCAGTGAGTCGAATCAGCCCCAGCATTTT
- | TRBJ1-1 | TRBV18 | - | CASSPIPGGLEAFF | TGTGCCAGCTCACCTATTCCGGGCGGTCTTGAAGCTTTCTTT
- | TRBJ2-7 | TRBV18 | - | CASSLQDGLYEQYF | TGTGCCAGCTCACTCCAGGACGGCCTCTACGAGCAGTACTTC
- | TRBJ2-3 | TRBV25-1 | - | CASSGERNTDTQYF | TGTGCCAGCAGTGGGGAGAGAAACACAGATACGCAGTATTTT
- | TRBJ2-2 | TRBV5-1 | - | CASSLAVGNTGELFF | TGCGCCAGCAGCTTGGCCGTGGGGAACACCGGGGAGCTGTTTTTT
- | TRBJ2-5 | TRBV7-2 | TRBD1 | CASSLGTGVEETQYF | TGTGCCAGCAGCTTAGGAACAGGGGTTGAAGAGACCCAGTACTTC
few | TRBJ2-3 | TRBV15 | - | CATSGFGAPSGTDTQYF | TGTGCCACCAGCGGCTTTGGAGCCCCAAGCGGGACAGATACGCAGTATTTT
- | TRBJ1-4 | TRBV2 | - | CASSVSTNEKLFF | TGTGCCAGCAGTGTCTCAACTAATGAAAAACTGTTTTTT
- | TRBJ1-1 | TRBV7-9 | - | CASSFWARGSEAFF | TGTGCCAGCAGCTTTTGGGCCAGGGGCTCTGAAGCTTTCTTT
once | TRBJ1-1 | TRBV28 | - | CASITISPPEAFF | TGTGCCAGCATCACCATCAGTCCGCCTGAAGCTTTCTTT
- | TRBJ2-7 | TRBV12-5 | - | CASGLDSSYEQYF | TGTGCTAGTGGTTTGGACAGTTCCTACGAGCAGTACTTC
once | TRBJ1-3 | TRBV5-1 | - | CASRPNVQPSGNTIYF | TGCGCCAGCAGACCCAATGTGCAGCCCTCTGGAAACACCATATATTTT
once | TRBJ2-3 | TRBV5-1 | - | CASSARPERDTQYF | TGCGCCAGCAGCGCTCGACCTGAACGGGATACGCAGTATTTT
- | TRBJ2-3 | TRBV7-2 | - | CASSLVGFGGTGTDTQYF | TGTGCCAGCAGCTTAGTTGGTTTCGGCGGGACCGGAACAGATACGCAGTATTTT
- | TRBJ1-4 | TRBV14 | TRBD1 | CASSQPGQGGEKLFF | TGTGCCAGCAGCCAACCGGGACAGGGAGGCGAAAAACTGTTTTTT
- | TRBJ2-3 | TRBV2 | TRBD1 | CASRRDRETDTQYF | TGTGCCAGCAGGAGGGACAGGGAAACAGATACGCAGTATTTT
- | TRBJ2-2 | TRBV7-2 | - | CASSFSRHNTGELFF | TGTGCCAGCAGCTTTTCCCGGCACAACACCGGGGAGCTGTTTTTT
- | TRBJ1-4 | TRBV5-1 | - | CASSPQGSQNEKLFF | TGCGCCAGCAGCCCTCAGGGGTCACAAAATGAAAAACTGTTTTTT
- | TRBJ2-5 | TRBV18 | TRBD1 | CASSRGMGQLETQYF | TGTGCCAGCTCACGAGGTATGGGACAGCTAGAGACCCAGTACTTC
- | TRBJ2-7 | TRBV6-5 | TRBD1 | CASSYGTGGVGQYF | TGTGCCAGCAGTTACGGGACAGGGGGCGTCGGGCAGTACTTC
- | TRBJ1-5 | TRBV19 | TRBD1 | CASSMGQGGRPQHF | TGTGCCAGTAGTATGGGACAGGGGGGTAGGCCCCAGCATTTT